Presented here are 21 T cell receptor beta chains from one specimen sequenced in a study of siplizumab effects on memory and regulatory T cells. Assay: immunoSEQ multiplex PCR; the TCRdb copy retains only in-frame clones and omits some. The sample contains around 87,000 clones, 90% of which appear only once. Sequencing was done on a sample of CD4+ T cells sorted from blood. All receptors derive from a human donor in good health.

This clone was picked up one time. This chain links TRBV7-2 with TRBJ2-7; 7 nucleotides align to TRBD2. Germline V gene sequence: CDR1 SGHTA, CDR2 FQGNSA. This CDR3 spans 14 amino acids. The trim removed 8 bases at V and 5 bases at J, leaving 12 bases unmatched. The CDR3 coding sequence is TGTGCCAGCTTCGAGGCGGGAGCGGCCCACGAGCAGTACTTC. Translated: CASFEAGAAHEQYF.

As concerns this clone: One end of the junction does not line up with germline, which may come from a read error. The sample has other DNA sequences that encode this CDR3 too. The rearrangement links TRBV27 to TRBJ1-5, with 8 bases matching TRBD1. Germline V CDR1 and CDR2: MNHEY, SMNVEV (reference sequence). This CDR3 is 14 amino acids long. The CDR3 DNA sequence: TGCGCCAGCAGAAGGGACAGGCGCGATCAGCCCCAGCATTTT. The encoded protein is CASRRDRRDQPQHF.

This chain links TRBV6-6 with TRBJ1-5, with D possibly matching TRBD1 (5 bases). Germline V gene data show CDR1 as MNHNY and CDR2 as SVGAGI (reference sequence). V was cut by 5 bases and J by 4 bases, with 18 bases left in between. CDR3 length: 16 residues. The CDR3 DNA reads TGTGCCAGCAGTAAACTACCTGATCAGGGAAATCAGCCCCAGCATTTT. Its translation: CASSKLPDQGNQPQHF.

This clone has only one observation. The chain uses TRBV28 and TRBJ2-1; 7 bases align to TRBD2. V lost 3 bases, J lost 1 base, and 0 bases stayed unmatched. The germline CDR1 and CDR2 sequences are MDHEN and SYDVKM. The CDR3 is 14 residues long. The CDR3 region is CASSLGGSYNEQFF. In DNA form, the CDR3 reads TGTGCCAGCAGTTTGGGGGGGTCCTACAATGAGCAGTTCTTC.

V is TRBV11-2 and J is TRBJ2-7; 7 bases line up with TRBD2. This CDR3 has 17 amino acids. The germline CDR1 and CDR2 sequences are SGHAT and FQNNGV. Germline trimming cut 4 bases from V and 4 bases from J; bases unmatched to any gene: 16. The CDR3 DNA follows: TGTGCCAGCAGCTCCTGGTTTAGGCGGGAGAAGATATACGAGCAGTACTTC. It codes for CASSSWFRREKIYEQYF. Complete variable domain (other parts from reference TRBV11-2 and TRBJ2-7): EAGVAQSPRYKIIEKRQSVAFWCNPISGHATLYWYQQILGQGPKLLIQFQNNGVVDDSQLPKDRFSAERLKGVDSTLKIQPAKLEDSAVYLCASSSWFRREKIYEQYFGPGTRLTVT.

The chain links TRBV10-3 to TRBJ1-2; D gene ambiguous. The CDR3 spans 12 residues. The germline V gene encodes CDR1 ENHRY and CDR2 SYGVKD. The ends were cut back, 0 bases at V and 6 bases at J, with 5 bases in the middle. The CDR3 DNA reads as TGTGCCATCAGTGAGTCCCGGAATGGCTACACCTTC. It specifies CAISESRNGYTF.

V usage is TRBV7-6 and J usage is TRBJ2-1; D might be TRBD2 (6 bases). Germline CDR1 is SGHVS and CDR2 is FNYEAQ. With 8 bases removed from V and 0 bases from J, the gap between germline ends came to 20 bases. CDR3 length: 17 amino acids. Written as DNA, the CDR3 is TGTGCCAGCGGTGGCCAGGACGGGAGCCACTCCTACAATGAGCAGTTCTTC. Translated, it gives CASGGQDGSHSYNEQFF.

The rearrangement uses TRBV7-3 and TRBJ1-3; D unresolved. The CDR3 contains 13 residues. From germline, CDR1 is SGHTA and CDR2 FQGTGA. The V and J ends lost 6 bases and 0 bases respectively, with 6 bases between them. The CDR3 region has the DNA TGTGCCAGCAGGGATGGCTCTGGAAACACCATATATTTT. This codes for CASRDGSGNTIYF.

The chain uses TRBV6-5 and TRBJ2-1, with 11 positions matching TRBD2. Unmatched junction bases numbered 7, after V lost 6 bases and J lost 6 bases. Germline values: CDR1 MNHEY, CDR2 SVGAGI. The length of the CDR3 is 15 residues. The CDR3 DNA follows: TGTGCCAGCAGCGTACCGGGACTAGCGGCCAATGAGCAGTTCTTC. This translates into CASSVPGLAANEQFF.

The gene calls are TRBV29-1 and TRBJ2-5; 10 bases map to TRBD1. J gave up 4 bases and V 8 bases, and 16 bases lay outside the gene matches. This CDR3 is built from 16 residues. Per germline, CDR1 SQVTM and CDR2 ANQGSEA. This chain's CDR3 is CSTSQPGQGLRETQYF. The CDR3 nucleotides read TGCAGCACCTCGCAACCGGGACAGGGGTTGAGAGAGACCCAGTACTTC.

V gene TRBV4-3 combines with J gene TRBJ2-4; 9 bases line up with TRBD1. Losses at the gene ends were 0 bases for V and 7 bases for J; bases not matched to a gene: 4. Per germline, CDR1 LGHNA and CDR2 YSLEER. The CDR3 is 15 residues long. CDR3 DNA: TGCGCCAGCAGCCAAGATCTAGGACAGGGGAACATTCAGTACTTC. Translated: CASSQDLGQGNIQYF.

The CDR3 loop reads CASSMREWSTDTQYF. The DNA of the CDR3 is TGCGCCAGCAGCATGCGGGAGTGGAGCACAGATACGCAGTATTTT. This chain links TRBV5-1 with TRBJ2-3; 7 bases fit TRBD2. Trimming took 4 bases from V and 0 from J; bases not matched to a gene: 5. Germline assignment: CDR1 SGHRS and CDR2 YFSETQ. This CDR3 has 15 amino acids. The full variable domain, its missing parts supplied by reference TRBV5-1 and TRBJ2-3, is KAGVTQTPRYLIKTRGQQVTLSCSPISGHRSVSWYQQTPGQGLQFLFEYFSETQRNKGNFPGRFSGRQFSNSRSEMNVSTLELGDSALYLCASSMREWSTDTQYFGPGTRLTVL.

The genes are TRBV28 and TRBJ2-1; D tentatively reads TRBD1 or TRBD2 (5 bases each). Germline V gene lookup returns CDR1 MDHEN and CDR2 SYDVKM. V gave up 4 bases and J gave up 7 bases, with 20 bases separating them. The CDR3 extends over 16 amino acids. CDR3 residues: CASSSPGAPRRNEQFF. The CDR3 nucleotides read TGTGCCAGCAGTTCCCCCGGGGCCCCCCGACGAAATGAGCAGTTCTTC.

The chain has TRBV5-5 and TRBJ2-7, with 8 bases aligning to TRBD2. The CDR3 has 14 amino acids. Germline trimming cut 4 bases from V and 0 bases from J; bases unmatched to any gene: 3. The V gene's germline CDR1 is SGHKS and CDR2 YYEKEE (reference sequence). The CDR3 DNA reads as TGTGCCAGCAGCCGGAGCGGGAGCTCCTACGAGCAGTACTTC. As protein: CASSRSGSSYEQYF.

This CDR3 reads CASSCQTGRQETQYF. CDR3 in DNA: TGTGCCAGCAGCTGCCAGACAGGGCGGCAAGAGACCCAGTACTTC. The chain employs TRBV21-1 and TRBJ2-5; the table calls TRBD1, which could not be checked here. TRBV21-1 is flagged as a pseudogene. This CDR3 comprises 15 residues.

For this clone: The same CDR3 arises from other DNA sequences in this sample as well. The chain recombines TRBV30 with TRBJ2-5, with TRBD2 identical over 9 bases. The CDR3 covers 13 residues. Germline V gene sequence: CDR1 GTSNPN, CDR2 SVGIG (reference sequence). V lost 5 bases, J lost 4 bases, and 5 bases stayed unmatched. The CDR3 DNA is TGTGCCTGGGGGCGGGGGGGAAGAGAGACCCAGTACTTC. It codes for CAWGRGGRETQYF. The full variable domain, with the rest looked up from reference TRBV30 and TRBJ2-5, is SQTIHQWPATLVQPVGSPLSLECTVEGTSNPNLYWYRQAAGRGLQLLFYSVGIGQISSEVPQNLSASRPQDRQFILSSKKLLLSDSGFYLCAWGRGGRETQYFGPGTRLLVL.

This clone was seen only once. J is TRBJ2-1 and V is TRBV19, with D possibly TRBD1 on 5 matching bases. The CDR3 length is 14 residues. From germline, CDR1 is LNHDA and CDR2 SQIVND (reference sequence). With 3 bases removed from V and 4 bases from J, the gap between germline ends came to 10 bases. The CDR3 sequence is CASSIADRYNEQFF. Here the CDR3 DNA reads TGTGCCAGTAGTATTGCCGACAGATACAATGAGCAGTTCTTC.

CDR3 nucleotides: TGTGCCTGGAGTATTGGGCCGTCGCCCTCACCCCTCCACTTT. Translating it yields CAWSIGPSPSPLHF. The chain joins TRBV30 to TRBJ1-6; D unresolved. V shed 2 bases and J shed 10 bases, with 15 bases lying between them. Looked up from germline, CDR1 is GTSNPN and CDR2 is SVGIG (reference sequence). The CDR3 extends over 14 amino acids.

The CDR3 spells CASSLGQIQETQYF. The CDR3 DNA reads TGTGCCAGCAGCTTAGGCCAGATCCAAGAGACCCAGTACTTC. The chain recombines TRBV7-2 with TRBJ2-5; D unclear. This CDR3 is built from 14 residues. Deletions cut 1 base from V and 1 base from J, with 7 bases between. Germline lookup yields CDR1 SGHTA and CDR2 FQGNSA.

The chain joins TRBV29-1 to TRBJ2-1; 10 bases fit TRBD2. Germline CDR1 reads SQVTM; CDR2 reads ANQGSEA. V was clipped by 5 bases and J by 8 bases; unmatched bases: 9. The CDR3 runs to 14 residues. CDR3 region: CSVRSSGRAHEQFF. CDR3 nucleotides: TGCAGCGTTCGCTCCAGCGGGAGGGCCCATGAGCAGTTCTTC.

This clone has just one count. The chain carries TRBV6-4 and TRBJ1-1; D uncertain. V was clipped by 4 bases and J by 4 bases, with 10 bases between them. CDR3 size: 13 residues. The V gene's germline CDR1 is MRHNA and CDR2 SNTAGT. This chain's CDR3 is CASSGRRGTEAFF. In DNA, the CDR3 is TGTGCCAGCAGTGGGAGACGAGGCACTGAAGCTTTCTTT.